The clone carrying this T cell receptor (beta chain) was counted many times. Its antigen is not identified. Trimming took 6 bases from V and 4 from J; bases not matched to a gene: 15. The CDR3 covers 17 residues. The germline V gene has CDR1 SGHDT and CDR2 YYEEEE. TCRdb redid the calling of the 5' RACE reads with MiXCR, one entry per CDR3 protein. The sample contains about 400,000 distinct CDR3 sequences, approximately 10% of which appear only once. The sample comes from a study of T cells after yellow fever vaccination. Study-level results: Some clonotypes, a small share, were shared between CD4 and CD8 compartments. Contamination by abundant bulk-population clonotypes could be present in FACS-sorted repertoires. The booster saw the reappearance of most primary-vaccination clones (roughly 96% CD4, roughly 90% CD8).

Sequenced here: PBMCs, sampled on the day of the first yellow fever vaccination. This chain uses TRBV5-6 with TRBJ2-7, with 11 bases matching TRBD1. The clonotype originates from a man between 18 and 35 years old who received the YFV17D yellow fever vaccine. Written as DNA, the CDR3 is TGTGCCAGCACCTACGGACAGGGGGCGGCTATGGCGTACGAGCAGTACTTC. It translates to CASTYGQGAAMAYEQYF.